Listed here are 21 T cell receptor beta chains from one sample, sequenced in a study of OX40 agonist ivuxolimab in advanced cancers. The method was the immunoSEQ multiplex PCR assay. Drawn from immuneACCESS, this table holds only the in-frame rearrangements with V and J called that TCRdb kept. Clones are partly lost; checked studies trace under half to an unresolved V gene and leave the rest unexplained. The sample contains roughly 19,000 clones, around 72% of them found a single time. The biggest ten clones account for roughly 20% of the sample. Sequenced here: CD4+ or CD8+ T cells sorted from blood, sampled in a trial of the OX40 agonist ivuxolimab. The receptors come from an adult with an advanced solid tumor such as melanoma, head and neck, liver or kidney cancer.

This chain uses TRBV5-8 with TRBJ2-7; TRBD1 matches at 8 bases. The CDR3 covers 14 residues. Germline V gives CDR1 SGHTS, CDR2 YDEGEE. V shed 4 bases, J shed 2 bases, and the junction held 5 bases outside the gene matches. CDR3 protein: CASSAGQAAYEQYF. The CDR3, as DNA: TGTGCCAGCAGCGCGGGACAGGCCGCCTACGAGCAGTACTTC. Full variable domain (rest looked up from reference TRBV5-8 and TRBJ2-7): EAGVTQSPTHLIKTRGQQATLRCSPISGHTSVYWYQQALGLGLQFLLWYDEGEERNRGNFPPRFSGRQFPNYSSELNVNALELEDSALYLCASSAGQAAYEQYFGPGTRLTVT.

This clone occurred a few times. The CDR3 protein is CAWGTANTEAFF. CDR3 in DNA: TGTGCCTGGGGGACCGCAAACACTGAAGCTTTCTTT. This chain connects TRBV30 to TRBJ1-1; D is perhaps TRBD1 (5 bases). Trimming removed 5 bases at V and 2 bases at J, with 9 bases between. The CDR3 covers 12 residues. Germline V gene lookup returns CDR1 GTSNPN and CDR2 SVGIG (reference sequence).

This chain links TRBV27 with TRBJ2-1; D call uncertain. Germline-derived CDR1 and CDR2 are MNHEY and SMNVEV (reference sequence). The CDR3 contains 12 residues. V was trimmed by 4 bases and J by 7 bases, leaving 8 bases between them. CDR3 protein: CASSSLGNEQFF. CDR3 nucleotides: TGTGCCAGCAGTTCACTCGGAAATGAGCAGTTCTTC.

This sequence joins TRBV19 and TRBJ2-7; D gene uncertain. This CDR3 has 13 amino acids. The V end was cut by 5 bases, the J end by 3 bases, with 11 bases between. The germline gives CDR1 LNHDA, CDR2 SQIVND (reference sequence). CDR3 residues: CASSFDGVYEQYF. The CDR3 nucleotides are TGTGCCAGTAGTTTCGACGGAGTCTACGAGCAGTACTTC.

The chain is built from TRBV5-8 and TRBJ1-2; a weak D match, TRBD1 (5 bases). CDR1 SGHTS and CDR2 YDEGEE come from the germline V gene. V dropped 2 bases and J dropped 4 bases, with 15 bases sitting between them. There are 15 residues in the CDR3. This CDR3 reads CASSFGGGSSYGYTF. DNA of the CDR3: TGTGCCAGCAGCTTCGGCGGGGGTTCGTCCTATGGCTACACCTTC.

The rearrangement uses TRBV9 and TRBJ2-5; a possible D gene is TRBD2 (5 bases). The J call may not be correct, given that the DNA end is closer to TRBJ2-7. The CDR3 loop spans 15 amino acids. CDR1 is SGDLS, CDR2 YYNGEE, per germline. CDR3 residues: CASSVGGSATYEQYF. The CDR3 DNA reads as TGTGCCAGCAGCGTCGGAGGCTCAGCCACCTACGAGCAGTACTTC.

The chain combines TRBV2 with TRBJ2-5; 7 bases agree with TRBD1. The germline gives CDR1 SNHLY, CDR2 FYNNEI. The J segment lost 2 bases and the V segment lost 7 bases, leaving 7 bases of the junction unmatched. This CDR3 is built from 14 residues. In DNA form, the CDR3 reads TGTGCCAGCACCCTCGGGACAGCGCAAGAGACCCAGTACTTC. This sequence encodes CASTLGTAQETQYF.

The chain carries TRBV27 and TRBJ2-7, with D perhaps TRBD1 or TRBD2 (5 bases each). The germline gives CDR1 MNHEY, CDR2 SMNVEV (reference sequence). The CDR3 covers 14 residues. Trimming took 4 bases from V and 2 from J, leaving 12 bases between them. The CDR3 DNA reads TGTGCCAGCAGTTCCGGGACCAGACCCTACGAGCAGTACTTC. Translated: CASSSGTRPYEQYF.

The chain links TRBV9 to TRBJ2-1; TRBD2 matches at 13 bases. This CDR3 contains 15 residues. Germline CDR1 and CDR2: SGDLS and YYNGEE. V lost 3 bases, J lost 4 bases, and 1 base stayed unmatched. The CDR3 region has the DNA TGTGCCAGCAGCGAGACTAGCGGGGGGTACAATGAGCAGTTCTTC. Translating gives CASSETSGGYNEQFF.

This clone was detected only once. The chain employs TRBV30 and TRBJ1-4, with D unresolved. Trimming removed 8 bases at V and 2 bases at J, with 15 bases between. CDR1 is GTSNPN and CDR2 is SVGIG in the germline V gene (reference sequence). The length of the CDR3 is 14 residues. This CDR3 reads CARQDLGTNEKLFF. In DNA form, the CDR3 reads TGTGCCCGCCAGGACTTGGGGACTAATGAAAAACTGTTTTTT.

This clone was recorded only once. The chain combines TRBV4-3 with TRBJ2-5; 8 bases match TRBD2. Germline CDR1 reads LGHNA; CDR2 reads YSLEER. V lost 1 base and J lost 1; bases outside the gene matches: 5. The CDR3 covers 16 residues. The CDR3 DNA is TGCGCCAGCAGCCAAGGGGCCGGGGGGGGCCAAGAGACCCAGTACTTC. Encoded protein: CASSQGAGGGQETQYF.

This rearrangement joins TRBV9 to TRBJ2-2, with 9 bases lining up with TRBD1. This CDR3 spans 16 amino acids. V lost 3 bases, J lost 8 bases, and 11 bases stayed unmatched. CDR1 SGDLS and CDR2 YYNGEE come from the germline V gene. The DNA for the CDR3 is TGTGCCAGCAGCGGTGGGACAGGGTCCAACCAAGGGGAGCTGTTTTTT. Translation gives CASSGGTGSNQGELFF. Based on the CDR3 plus reference TRBV9 and TRBJ2-2, the full variable domain is DSGVTQTPKHLITATGQRVTLRCSPRSGDLSVYWYQQSLDQGLQFLIQYYNGEERAKGNILERFSAQQFPDLHSELNLSSLELGDSALYFCASSGGTGSNQGELFFGEGSRLTVL.

CDR3 protein: CASSQERGGVYNEQFF. CDR3 DNA sequence: TGCGCCAGCAGCCAAGAACGCGGGGGGGTCTACAATGAGCAGTTCTTC. This chain connects TRBV4-3 to TRBJ2-1; 9 nucleotides line up with TRBD2. Trimming took 0 bases from V and 3 from J; bases not matched to a gene: 3. The CDR3 has 16 amino acids. CDR1 and CDR2 (germline): LGHNA, YSLEER.

This clone has a single count. J is TRBJ1-1 and V is TRBV5-5; a weak D match, TRBD1 (6 bases). Trimming shortened V by 4 bases and J by 11 bases, and 24 bases separated the two germline ends. The germline CDR1 and CDR2 sequences are SGHKS and YYEKEE (reference sequence). CDR3 length: 15 residues. CDR3 bases: TGTGCCAGCAGCCTGAGTGTCGACAGGACCTACGTGGCTTTCTTT. It codes for CASSLSVDRTYVAFF.

The chain recombines TRBV6-6 with TRBJ2-2; TRBD1 might be the D (6 bases). Looked up from germline, CDR1 is MNHNY and CDR2 is SVGAGI (reference sequence). The CDR3 is 14 amino acids. Trimming removed 7 bases from V and 5 bases from J, with 14 bases in between. The CDR3 here is CASTRGPYTGELFF. The CDR3 region has the DNA TGTGCCAGCACCAGGGGCCCTTATACCGGGGAGCTGTTTTTT.

The chain is built from TRBV19 and TRBJ1-6; TRBD1 aligns across 7 bases. The germline V gene has CDR1 LNHDA and CDR2 SQIVND (reference sequence). V lost 3 bases, J lost 7 bases, and 9 bases stayed unmatched. The CDR3 has 16 amino acids. The chain's CDR3 is CASSITMTGYNSPLHF. The CDR3 DNA follows: TGTGCCAGTAGTATCACTATGACAGGGTACAATTCACCCCTCCACTTT.

This clone was seen once. This rearrangement joins TRBV18 to TRBJ1-6, with TRBD1 identical over 10 bases. Unmatched junction bases numbered 3, after V lost 3 bases and J lost 7 bases. This CDR3 region has 15 residues. Germline V gene sequence: CDR1 KGHSH, CDR2 LQKENI. CDR3 region: CASSPDRGPNSPLHF. The CDR3 region has the DNA TGTGCCAGCTCACCCGACAGGGGGCCGAATTCACCCCTCCACTTT.

The rearrangement joins TRBV1 to TRBJ2-7; the table calls TRBD2, which could not be checked here. TRBV1 is given as a pseudogene. The CDR3 runs to 13 residues. CDR3 residues: CTTGVDLTYEQYF. Here the CDR3 DNA reads TGCACCACGGGGGTCGACCTTACCTACGAGCAGTACTTC.

This clone appeared once. The chain links TRBV5-8 to TRBJ2-7; D not resolved. Per germline, CDR1 SGHTS and CDR2 YDEGEE. The CDR3 loop spans 15 amino acids. V was trimmed by 4 bases and J by 6 bases, leaving 20 bases between them. As DNA, the CDR3 is TGTGCCAGCAGCCCCCAGCGCGCCTACGCCCCCGAGCAGTACTTC. This sequence encodes CASSPQRAYAPEQYF. The variable domain in full, completed from reference TRBV5-8 and TRBJ2-7, reads EAGVTQSPTHLIKTRGQQATLRCSPISGHTSVYWYQQALGLGLQFLLWYDEGEERNRGNFPPRFSGRQFPNYSSELNVNALELEDSALYLCASSPQRAYAPEQYFGPGTRLTVT.

The J gene is TRBJ1-1, the V gene TRBV7-9, with D perhaps TRBD1 (6 bases). The germline CDR1 and CDR2 sequences are SEHNR and FQNEAQ (reference sequence). The CDR3 extends over 13 amino acids. Trimming took off 4 bases at V and 4 bases at J, with 10 bases between the two ends. The CDR3 is CASSSIQGTEAFF. In DNA form, the CDR3 reads TGTGCCAGCAGCTCGATACAGGGCACTGAAGCTTTCTTT. Variable domain in full (rest from reference TRBV7-9 and TRBJ1-1): DTGVSQNPRHKITKRGQNVTFRCDPISEHNRLYWYRQTLGQGPEFLTYFQNEAQLEKSRLLSDRFSAERPKGSFSTLEIQRTEQGDSAMYLCASSSIQGTEAFFGQGTRLTVV.

This clone came up many times. The chain employs TRBV30 and TRBJ1-2; weak D call: TRBD1 (6 bases). The CDR3 is made up of 14 amino acids. From germline, CDR1 is GTSNPN and CDR2 SVGIG (reference sequence). Trimming took 4 bases from V and 3 from J, leaving 15 bases between them. CDR3 loop: CAWIGTGKDYGYTF. The CDR3 region has the DNA TGTGCCTGGATTGGAACAGGGAAGGACTATGGCTACACCTTC. Variable domain in full (rest from reference TRBV30 and TRBJ1-2): SQTIHQWPATLVQPVGSPLSLECTVEGTSNPNLYWYRQAAGRGLQLLFYSVGIGQISSEVPQNLSASRPQDRQFILSSKKLLLSDSGFYLCAWIGTGKDYGYTFGSGTRLTVV.